The rows below give T cell receptor beta chains drawn from one sample of a study of T cell repertoires in cytomegalovirus infection. No antigen has been assigned to these receptors. TCRdb processed the reads anew with MiXCR; each CDR3 protein has one entry. The top ten hold approximately 35% of the sample, which has around 120,000 distinct CDR3 sequences, 20% to 30% seen once. The sample was PBMCs, sequenced either directly or after in vitro stimulation (not recorded which). The receptors shown here come from a human donor in good health (CMV status not recorded). Some clones in this sample may be carry-over from other donors' samples. The CDR3 runs from the conserved cysteine through the conserved F or W. Each record gives: V gene, clone size, D gene, J gene, CDR3 protein, CDR3 DNA. D genes are given only for firm matches. Where a row states a size, it is once, few, many or the class of an expanded clone; other rows omit it.

TRBV3-1	.	.	TRBJ2-1	CASSANVGLLNEQFF	TGTGCCAGCAGCGCCAATGTCGGACTGTTAAATGAGCAGTTCTTC
TRBV7-8	many	TRBD2	TRBJ2-5	CASSLVWREGETQYF	TGTGCCAGCAGCTTAGTATGGCGGGAGGGAGAGACCCAGTACTTC
TRBV29-1	many	TRBD1	TRBJ2-5	CSVERGTGFQETQYF	TGCAGCGTAGAAAGAGGGACAGGTTTTCAAGAGACCCAGTACTTC
TRBV29-1	.	TRBD1	TRBJ2-1	CSVETGGLVEQFF	TGCAGCGTTGAAACAGGGGGTCTAGTTGAGCAGTTCTTC
TRBV20-1	.	.	TRBJ2-3	CSARDGRLTDTQYF	TGCAGTGCTAGGGACGGGAGACTAACAGATACGCAGTATTTT
TRBV4-3	few	.	TRBJ2-5	CASSQEGSDTLGLGVQYF	TGCGCCAGCAGCCAAGAGGGCTCCGACACGCTCGGGTTAGGTGTCCAGTACTTC
TRBV5-6	many	.	TRBJ2-2	CASSLGLYFSRQLPERTGELFF	TGTGCCAGCAGCTTGGGTCTTTATTTTTCGCGACAGCTACCGGAGCGGACCGGGGAGCTGTTTTTT
TRBV19	many	TRBD1	TRBJ1-5	CASSIVAGQGHQPQHF	TGTGCCAGTAGTATTGTAGCCGGACAGGGCCATCAGCCCCAGCATTTT
TRBV7-9	.	.	TRBJ2-6	CASSSLSPGANVLTF	TGTGCCAGCAGCTCTCTCTCCCCGGGGGCCAACGTCCTGACTTTC
TRBV28	many	TRBD1	TRBJ2-3	CASSPPGQGGTDTQYF	TGTGCCAGCAGTCCTCCGGGACAGGGGGGGACAGATACGCAGTATTTT
TRBV7-2	many	TRBD2	TRBJ2-3	CASSPRASGHTQYF	TGTGCCAGCAGCCCAAGGGCTAGCGGCCATACGCAGTATTTT
TRBV5-1	.	.	TRBJ2-5	CASSLTGAGETQYF	TGCGCCAGCAGCTTGACGGGAGCTGGAGAGACCCAGTACTTC
TRBV12-3/TRBV12-4	.	.	TRBJ1-2	CASSPALTAYYGYTF	TGTGCCAGCAGCCCAGCCCTAACAGCGTACTATGGCTACACCTTC
TRBV7-8	large	TRBD2	TRBJ2-1	CASSLGTSLQNEQFF	TGTGCCAGCAGCTTAGGGACTAGCCTGCAGAATGAGCAGTTCTTC
TRBV12-3/TRBV12-4	many	.	TRBJ1-5	CASSLVGISNQPQHF	TGTGCCAGCAGTTTGGTGGGTATAAGCAATCAGCCCCAGCATTTT
TRBV15	few	.	TRBJ1-5	CATSLNSNQPQHF	TGTGCCACCAGCTTAAATAGCAATCAGCCCCAGCATTTT
TRBV7-9	many	TRBD2	TRBJ2-1	CASSLAPGSSGRNVNEQFF	TGTGCCAGCAGCTTAGCCCCGGGCTCTAGCGGGAGAAACGTCAATGAGCAGTTCTTC
TRBV9	.	TRBD2	TRBJ2-3	CASSVGLTDTQYF	TGTGCCAGCAGCGTGGGACTAACAGATACGCAGTATTTT
TRBV11-2	many	TRBD2	TRBJ2-1	CASSSPIAGSSYNEQFF	TGTGCCAGCAGCTCCCCCATAGCGGGAAGCTCCTACAATGAGCAGTTCTTC
TRBV7-2	many	TRBD1	TRBJ1-2	CASRVGDSQGGYGYTF	TGTGCCAGCAGGGTGGGGGACAGCCAAGGGGGGTATGGCTACACCTTC
TRBV6-2/TRBV6-3	.	.	TRBJ1-5	CASSRGGNQPQHF	TGTGCCAGCAGTCGCGGGGGCAATCAGCCCCAGCATTTT
TRBV24-1	.	TRBD2	TRBJ2-1	CATSDSTSGNRRNEQFF	TGTGCCACCAGTGATTCCACTAGCGGGAACCGGAGGAATGAGCAGTTCTTC
TRBV7-2	many	.	TRBJ1-3	CASSSRPRGGNTIYF	TGTGCCAGCAGCTCGCGGCCCCGAGGGGGAAACACCATATATTTT
TRBV6-2/TRBV6-3	.	.	TRBJ2-1	CATKSRGAVYNEQFF	TGTGCCACAAAATCCCGGGGGGCAGTCTACAATGAGCAGTTCTTC
TRBV24-1	few	.	TRBJ1-2	CATSDNRISYGYTF	TGTGCCACCAGTGATAACAGGATTTCCTATGGCTACACCTTC
TRBV12-3/TRBV12-4	many	TRBD1	TRBJ2-3	CASSFWDRASDTQYF	TGTGCCAGCAGTTTTTGGGACAGGGCCTCAGATACGCAGTATTTT
TRBV7-2	few	.	TRBJ2-7	CASSLGQGGAPYEQYF	TGTGCCAGCAGCTTAGGGCAGGGGGGGGCTCCCTACGAGCAGTACTTC
TRBV2	.	TRBD1	TRBJ2-3	CASRGTGLSTDTQYF	TGTGCCAGCAGGGGGACAGGACTTAGCACAGATACGCAGTATTTT
TRBV12-3/TRBV12-4	many	.	TRBJ2-1	CASTIGLARYNEQFF	TGTGCCAGCACCATAGGGCTAGCGCGCTACAATGAGCAGTTCTTC
TRBV7-9	few	.	TRBJ2-5	CASSPWEGETQYF	TGTGCCAGCAGCCCCTGGGAAGGGGAGACCCAGTACTTC
TRBV6-1	.	.	TRBJ2-7	CASSESGSAHEQYF	TGTGCCAGCAGTGAAAGTGGTAGCGCCCACGAGCAGTACTTC
TRBV29-1	.	TRBD2	TRBJ2-3	CSVVLAGNTDTQYF	TGCAGCGTTGTCCTAGCGGGAAACACAGATACGCAGTATTTT
TRBV5-6	.	TRBD1	TRBJ2-1	CASSLGRDRANEQFF	TGTGCCAGCAGCTTAGGTCGGGACAGGGCCAATGAGCAGTTCTTC
TRBV30	.	.	TRBJ2-1	CAWSMTGPNEQFF	TGTGCCTGGAGTATGACAGGACCCAATGAGCAGTTCTTC
TRBV7-2	many	.	TRBJ2-7	CASGDSGTFYEQYF	TGTGCCAGCGGGGATTCGGGGACGTTCTACGAGCAGTACTTC
TRBV29-1	few	.	TRBJ1-1	CSVVVVNTEAFF	TGCAGCGTTGTCGTGGTGAACACTGAAGCTTTCTTT
TRBV7-3	.	.	TRBJ2-2	CASSRYDTGELFF	TGTGCCAGCAGCCGCTACGACACCGGGGAGCTGTTTTTT
TRBV15	once	TRBD2	TRBJ2-5	CATSRGGTSRETQYF	TGTGCCACCAGCAGAGGGGGGACTAGCAGAGAGACCCAGTACTTC
TRBV7-2	many	.	TRBJ2-2	CASSLTPRGGELFF	TGTGCCAGCAGCTTGACCCCCCGGGGCGGGGAGCTGTTTTTT
TRBV6-5	.	.	TRBJ2-2	CASRRRRGDVGELFF	TGTGCCAGCAGGAGACGAAGGGGGGATGTCGGGGAGCTGTTTTTT
TRBV12-3/TRBV12-4	.	.	TRBJ2-2	CASSLLRPPKGELFF	TGTGCCAGCAGTTTATTGCGCCCACCCAAAGGGGAGCTGTTTTTT